These 31 T cell receptor beta chains originate from one sample sequenced in a study of cytomegalovirus exposure and HLA in healthy donors. Researchers ran the PCR with 60 Vbeta and 13 Jbeta primers. Generated by immunoSEQ multiplex PCR, the TCRdb table keeps only in-frame clones and is missing some. The sample contains about 77,000 clones, 70% to 80% of which appear only once. The source material was PBMCs. Source of these receptors: a man aged 40-49 years in good health and CMV-seronegative.

CDR3 amino acids: CATTEGLLSTEAFF. In DNA form, the CDR3 reads TGTGCCACGACGGAGGGGCTGTTAAGCACTGAAGCTTTCTTT. V usage is TRBV11-2 and J usage is TRBJ1-1; possibly TRBD1 for D (5 bases). The V gene lost 10 bases and the J gene lost 4 bases, with 19 bases spanning the gap. The CDR3 runs 14 residues. Germline V gives CDR1 SGHAT, CDR2 FQNNGV.

DNA for the CDR3: TGTGCCAGCAGCCCCGGGACAGGGTCGGGAAATCAGCCCCAGCATTTT. Its translation: CASSPGTGSGNQPQHF. J is TRBJ1-5 and V is TRBV28; 9 nucleotides line up with TRBD1. V dropped 6 bases and J dropped 4; count of bases not matched to a gene: 10. The CDR3 is 16 residues long. Per the germline V gene, CDR1 is MDHEN and CDR2 is SYDVKM.

This chain connects TRBV5-4 to TRBJ1-2, with 10 bases matching TRBD1. Germline-derived CDR1 and CDR2 are SGHNT and YYREEE (reference sequence). This CDR3 has 14 amino acids. The trim removed 4 bases at V and 7 bases at J, leaving 7 bases unmatched. The CDR3 here is CASSPGQGTSGYTF. DNA for the CDR3: TGTGCCAGCAGCCCGGGACAGGGGACGAGTGGCTACACCTTC. The whole variable domain, filled in from reference TRBV5-4 and TRBJ1-2, reads ETGVTQSPTHLIKTRGQQVTLRCSSQSGHNTVSWYQQALGQGPQFIFQYYREEENGRGNFPPRFSGLQFPNYSSELNVNALELDDSALYLCASSPGQGTSGYTFGSGTRLTVV.

This sequence joins TRBV18 and TRBJ2-7; TRBD1 is a possible D gene (6 bases). Per the germline V gene, CDR1 is KGHSH and CDR2 is LQKENI. The CDR3 contains 13 residues. V lost 4 bases and J lost 7, with 14 bases in between. CDR3 DNA: TGTGCCAGCTCACTTCCAGGGACAAGTGAGCAGTACTTC. Translation gives CASSLPGTSEQYF.

The chain uses TRBV6-1 and TRBJ1-2, with D perhaps TRBD1 (6 bases). CDR3 length equals 16 residues. With 4 bases removed from V and 4 bases from J, the gap between germline ends came to 19 bases. CDR1 MNHNS and CDR2 SASEGT come from the germline V gene. The CDR3 here is CASSVTGSLLIYGYTF. Here the CDR3 DNA reads TGTGCCAGCAGTGTGACAGGAAGCCTCCTCATCTATGGCTACACCTTC.

The J gene is TRBJ1-3, the V gene TRBV6-5, with 8 bases identical to TRBD1. CDR1 MNHEY and CDR2 SVGAGI come from the germline V gene. The CDR3 has 16 residues. The V and J ends lost 0 bases and 5 bases, in that order; junction bases with no gene match: 6. The CDR3, as DNA: TGTGCCAGCAGTTACTCAGGGACAGGCCGCAGAAACACCATATATTTT. Protein product: CASSYSGTGRRNTIYF.

This chain joins TRBV30 and TRBJ1-3; D call uncertain. Germline CDR1 is GTSNPN and CDR2 is SVGIG (reference sequence). The CDR3 is 16 amino acids. Trimming shortened V by 0 bases and J by 4 bases, and 16 bases separated the two germline ends. For the CDR3, the DNA is TGTGCCTGGAGTGTACGCGGGCCCCTCAGCGGAAACACCATATATTTT. Its translation is CAWSVRGPLSGNTIYF.

The rearrangement links TRBV18 to TRBJ1-1; D unclear. Germline V gene lookup returns CDR1 KGHSH and CDR2 LQKENI. The ends were cut back, 2 bases at V and 0 bases at J, with 7 bases in the middle. The CDR3 totals 14 residues. The CDR3 sequence: CASSPKSVNTEAFF. The CDR3 DNA is TGTGCCAGCTCACCAAAGAGTGTGAACACTGAAGCTTTCTTT.

As concerns this clone: The junction and the germline gene differ at one end; a read error may be behind it. The chain joins TRBV19 to TRBJ1-2; TRBD1 matches 12 bases. This CDR3 spans 13 amino acids. Germline lookup yields CDR1 LNHDA and CDR2 SQIVND (reference sequence). CDR3 DNA sequence: TGTGCCAGTGGAATCTGGGGGACAGGGGGCTACCCCTTC. Encoded protein: CASGIWGTGGYPF.

Worth noting for this clone: One junction end disagrees with the germline gene, perhaps due to a read error. V and J are TRBV28 and TRBJ2-3, with 7 nucleotides matching TRBD1. Germline V gene sequence: CDR1 MDHEN, CDR2 SYDVKM. The CDR3 is 16 residues long. CDR3 region: CARSVGTASLTDTQYF. As DNA, the CDR3 is TGTGCCCGCAGTGTTGGGACAGCGAGCCTTACAGATACGCAGTATTTT.

The genes are TRBV9 and TRBJ2-3; 9 bases are a match to TRBD1. V trimming: 4 bases; J trimming: 2 bases; junction bases outside the gene matches: 11. Germline V gene sequence: CDR1 SGDLS, CDR2 YYNGEE. The CDR3 consists of 17 residues. The DNA of the CDR3 is TGTGCCAGCAGCCCTCGACAGGGGGGGATCGACACAGATACGCAGTATTTT. Its translation is CASSPRQGGIDTDTQYF.

This rearrangement joins TRBV7-2 to TRBJ1-2; D is ambiguous. Trimming removed 1 base at V and 8 bases at J, with 20 bases between. CDR1 is SGHTA and CDR2 is FQGNSA in the germline V gene. The CDR3 loop spans 16 amino acids. The DNA for the CDR3 is TGTGCCAGCAGCTTAGAGGCCGCAGCGTTATCGGGAGGCTACACCTTC. Its protein is CASSLEAAALSGGYTF. The entire variable domain, with the rest obtained from reference TRBV7-2 and TRBJ1-2, is as follows: GAGVSQSPSNKVTEKGKDVELRCDPISGHTALYWYRQSLGQGLEFLIYFQGNSAPDKSGLPSDRFSAERTGGSVSTLTIQRTQQEDSAVYLCASSLEAAALSGGYTFGSGTRLTVV.

V and J are TRBV12-5 and TRBJ2-5, with TRBD2 as a possible D gene (6 bases). CDR1 is LGHNT and CDR2 is FRNRAP in the germline V gene. Trimming removed 5 bases at V and 3 bases at J, with 13 bases between. The length of the CDR3 is 14 residues. The CDR3 DNA is TGTGCTAGTGGTCCGGAGGGCGGAAAAGAGACCCAGTACTTC. This sequence encodes CASGPEGGKETQYF.

The chain carries TRBV6-1 and TRBJ2-4; TRBD1 is a possible D gene (6 bases). This CDR3 has 15 amino acids. The V gene's germline CDR1 is MNHNS and CDR2 SASEGT. Trimming cost V 7 bases and J 7 bases, with 20 bases left between them. The DNA of the CDR3 is TGTGCCAGCATCACCGCGGCGGCAGGGGACAACATTCAGTACTTC. As protein: CASITAAAGDNIQYF.

The gene calls are TRBV9 and TRBJ1-1; 8 nucleotides align to TRBD1. Germline CDR1 reads SGDLS; CDR2 reads YYNGEE. The CDR3 totals 14 residues. The V gene end was trimmed by 8 bases and the J gene end by 0 bases; junction bases not matched to a gene: 6. The CDR3 coding sequence is TGTGCCAGTGGCGGGGGACAGGTGAACACTGAAGCTTTCTTT. It yields the protein CASGGGQVNTEAFF.

This clone was picked up one time. The chain joins TRBV7-2 to TRBJ2-1; D might be TRBD1 (6 bases). The V end lost 6 bases, the J end lost 8 bases, and 14 bases lay between the germline ends. The germline V gene has CDR1 SGHTA and CDR2 FQGNSA. CDR3 length equals 13 residues. This CDR3 reads CASRLSGVHEQFF. In nucleotides, the CDR3 is TGTGCCAGCAGGTTATCAGGGGTGCATGAGCAGTTCTTC.

The rearrangement joins TRBV5-4 to TRBJ1-1; weak D call: TRBD1 (6 bases). V dropped 2 bases and J dropped 0 bases, with 8 bases sitting between them. Germline V gives CDR1 SGHNT, CDR2 YYREEE (reference sequence). The length of the CDR3 is 14 residues. CDR3 in amino acids: CASSFGQMNTEAFF. The CDR3 DNA reads TGTGCCAGCAGCTTTGGACAGATGAACACTGAAGCTTTCTTT. The variable domain in full, with the rest retrieved from reference TRBV5-4 and TRBJ1-1, is ETGVTQSPTHLIKTRGQQVTLRCSSQSGHNTVSWYQQALGQGPQFIFQYYREEENGRGNFPPRFSGLQFPNYSSELNVNALELDDSALYLCASSFGQMNTEAFFGQGTRLTVV.

Of note for this clone: A read error may produce the germline difference seen at one junction end. The chain has TRBV6-5 and TRBJ1-2, with a tentative D call TRBD1 (6 bases). CDR1 is MNHEY and CDR2 is SVGAGI in the germline V gene. This CDR3 spans 15 amino acids. CDR3 in amino acids: CASSPTLTGTYGYPF. CDR3 in DNA: TGTGCCAGCAGCCCCACCCTTACAGGGACCTATGGCTACCCCTTC.

The chain is built from TRBV30 and TRBJ1-6; D not certain. Per germline, CDR1 GTSNPN and CDR2 SVGIG (reference sequence). V lost 4 bases, J lost 4 bases, and 5 bases lay in between. The CDR3 consists of 12 residues. CDR3 DNA: TGTGCCTGGACCCTGTATAATTCACCCCTCCACTTT. Its translation is CAWTLYNSPLHF.

The chain links TRBV6-5 to TRBJ1-4; 9 positions agree with TRBD1. There are 15 residues in the CDR3. Germline-derived CDR1 and CDR2 are MNHEY and SVGAGI. The V segment lost 6 bases and the J segment 4 bases; nucleotides outside the gene matches: 6. For the CDR3, the DNA is TGTGCCAGCAGCCGCGGACAGGGGTTTAATGAAAAACTGTTTTTT. This gives the protein CASSRGQGFNEKLFF.

This chain connects TRBV30 to TRBJ1-5; D not certain. V was clipped by 2 bases and J by 4 bases, with 9 bases between them. CDR1 GTSNPN and CDR2 SVGIG come from the germline V gene (reference sequence). This CDR3 has 13 amino acids. The CDR3 coding sequence is TGTGCCTGGAGTACTAGGGAAAATCAGCCCCAGCATTTT. Translated: CAWSTRENQPQHF.

This clone showed up just a few times. The rearrangement joins TRBV29-1 to TRBJ2-1, with TRBD1 matching over 7 bases. The CDR3 is made up of 12 amino acids. V lost 0 bases and J lost 11; bases outside the gene matches: 4. From germline, CDR1 is SQVTM and CDR2 ANQGSEA. CDR3 sequence reads: CSVEEGTDKQFF. The CDR3 bases are TGCAGCGTTGAAGAGGGGACAGACAAGCAGTTCTTC.

The chain recombines TRBV7-9 with TRBJ2-5, with TRBD1 matching 9 bases. The V gene's germline CDR1 is SEHNR and CDR2 FQNEAQ (reference sequence). Trimming cost V 6 bases and J 0 bases; bases outside gene matches: 14. This CDR3 comprises 18 residues. The CDR3, as DNA: TGTGCCAGCAGAAACCTAGCCGGGACAGGGATGCACCAAGAGACCCAGTACTTC. Amino acids: CASRNLAGTGMHQETQYF.

The chain couples TRBV6-5 to TRBJ2-1, with D possibly being TRBD2 (5 bases). CDR3 length equals 13 residues. V was trimmed by 5 bases and J by 5 bases, leaving 10 bases between them. Germline lookup yields CDR1 MNHEY and CDR2 SVGAGI. The CDR3 DNA reads TGTGCCAGCAGTCTAGCCGTCCACAATGAGCAGTTCTTC. Encoded protein: CASSLAVHNEQFF.

V gene TRBV6-6 combines with J gene TRBJ1-3; D remains unclear. The CDR3 extends over 16 amino acids. Germline V gene lookup returns CDR1 MNHNY and CDR2 SVGAGI (reference sequence). V was shortened by 1 base and J by 0 bases, with 10 bases between the two germline ends. For the CDR3, the DNA is TGTGCCAGCAGTTACTTGCCAGGCTTCTCTGGAAACACCATATATTTT. Its protein is CASSYLPGFSGNTIYF.

The chain carries TRBV29-1 and TRBJ2-1, with a possible D match to TRBD1 (6 bases). The CDR3 runs to 14 residues. The germline V gene has CDR1 SQVTM and CDR2 ANQGSEA. Trimming stripped 6 bases from V and 3 bases from J, with 15 bases between. The CDR3 reads CSVGLQGYYNEQFF. CDR3 DNA: TGCAGCGTCGGGTTACAGGGATACTACAATGAGCAGTTCTTC.

This chain uses TRBV18 with TRBJ2-7; 7 bases match TRBD1. Trimming removed 2 bases from V and 5 bases from J; junction bases left unmatched: 6. The CDR3 is made up of 14 amino acids. Germline V gene sequence: CDR1 KGHSH, CDR2 LQKENI. CDR3: CASSPGQVLDEQYF. CDR3 coding DNA: TGTGCCAGCTCACCAGGACAGGTGCTCGACGAGCAGTACTTC.

The rearrangement links TRBV19 to TRBJ2-2; the match to TRBD1 covers 7 bases. The CDR3 extends over 15 amino acids. The germline V gene has CDR1 LNHDA and CDR2 SQIVND (reference sequence). Trimming took 1 base from V and 1 from J; bases not matched to a gene: 0. CDR3 DNA: TGTGCCAGTAGTATAGGGACAGGGAACACCGGGGAGCTGTTTTTT. Protein product: CASSIGTGNTGELFF.

This chain links TRBV4-1 with TRBJ2-1, with 10 bases that match TRBD1. The CDR3 runs 16 residues. From germline, CDR1 is MGHRA and CDR2 YSYEKL. With V trimmed by 2 bases and J by 2 bases, 3 bases remained unmatched. CDR3 in amino acids: CASSQRQGAAYNEQFF. CDR3 DNA sequence: TGCGCCAGCAGCCAACGACAGGGGGCGGCCTACAATGAGCAGTTCTTC.

The chain couples TRBV7-9 to TRBJ1-1, with D tentatively TRBD1 (6 bases). Germline CDR1 reads SEHNR; CDR2 reads FQNEAQ (reference sequence). Trimming shortened V by 6 bases and J by 7 bases, and 15 bases separated the two germline ends. CDR3 length: 13 amino acids. Here the CDR3 DNA reads TGTGCCAGCAGACGTAACACAGGGAATGAAGCTTTCTTT. This encodes CASRRNTGNEAFF.

The rearrangement links TRBV7-2 to TRBJ1-5; D possibly corresponds to TRBD1 (6 bases). Deletions cut 5 bases from V and 2 bases from J, with 10 bases between. There are 14 residues in the CDR3. Germline assignment: CDR1 SGHTA and CDR2 FQGNSA. The CDR3 sequence is CASSPRQGNQPQHF. CDR3 in DNA: TGTGCCAGCAGCCCCAGACAGGGCAATCAGCCCCAGCATTTT.